This paragraph covers one TCR beta chain sequence. Methods used by the authors: Nucleated cell number was recorded as an estimate derived from reference gene primer amplification. Generated by immunoSEQ multiplex PCR, the TCRdb table keeps only in-frame clones and is missing some. V and J calls and clone size are given by that table; D and trimming were obtained from the DNA. The sample has about 240,000 clones, almost 85% seen once; the top ten hold around 4%. This sample was taken from a study of blood T cell repertoires in COVID-19. Looking at the study overall: There were acute and convalescent COVID-19 samples, and they came from the United States, Italy and Spain. T cells, B-cell-depleted T cells, or PBMCs provided the cDNA or gDNA that served as material.

CDR1 and CDR2 from the germline V gene are MNHEY and SVGAGI. The CDR3 has 14 amino acids. Trimming cost V 8 bases and J 5 bases; bases outside gene matches: 5. Source material: peripheral blood. The source is a man aged 45 to 65 with acute or convalescent COVID-19. The chain couples TRBV6-5 to TRBJ2-1; TRBD2 matches 11 bases. The CDR3 sequence: CASQGTSGNNEQFF. The CDR3 coding sequence is TGTGCCAGCCAAGGGACTAGCGGTAACAATGAGCAGTTCTTC.